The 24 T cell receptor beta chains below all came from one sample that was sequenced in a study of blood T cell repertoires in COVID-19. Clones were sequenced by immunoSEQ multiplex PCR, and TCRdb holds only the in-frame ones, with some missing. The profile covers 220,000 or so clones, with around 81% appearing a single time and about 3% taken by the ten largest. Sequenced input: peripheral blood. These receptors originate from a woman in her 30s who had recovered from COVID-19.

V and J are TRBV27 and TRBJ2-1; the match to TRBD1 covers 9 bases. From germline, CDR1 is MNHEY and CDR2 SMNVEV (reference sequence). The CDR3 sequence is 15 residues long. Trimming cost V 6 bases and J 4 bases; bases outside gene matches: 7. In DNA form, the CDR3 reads TGTGCCAGCAGGGCGGACAGGGGTCTTTACAATGAGCAGTTCTTC. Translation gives CASRADRGLYNEQFF.

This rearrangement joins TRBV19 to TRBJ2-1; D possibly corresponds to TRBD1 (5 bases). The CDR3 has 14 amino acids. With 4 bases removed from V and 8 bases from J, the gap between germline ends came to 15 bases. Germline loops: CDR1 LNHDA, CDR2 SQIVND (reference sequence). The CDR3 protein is CASSTAGARDEQFF. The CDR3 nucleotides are TGTGCCAGTAGTACGGCAGGAGCCAGGGATGAGCAGTTCTTC.

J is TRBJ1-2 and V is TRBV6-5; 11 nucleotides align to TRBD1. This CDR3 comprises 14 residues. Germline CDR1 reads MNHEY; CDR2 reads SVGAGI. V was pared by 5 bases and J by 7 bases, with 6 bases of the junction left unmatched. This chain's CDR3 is CASSNGQGAVGYTF. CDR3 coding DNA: TGTGCCAGCAGTAACGGACAGGGGGCGGTTGGCTACACCTTC.

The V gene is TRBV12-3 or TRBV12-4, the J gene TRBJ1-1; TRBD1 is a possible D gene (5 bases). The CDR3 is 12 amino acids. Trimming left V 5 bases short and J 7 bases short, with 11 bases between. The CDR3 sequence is CASSPQGGEAFF. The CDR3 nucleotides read TGTGCCAGCAGTCCCCAGGGCGGTGAAGCTTTCTTT.

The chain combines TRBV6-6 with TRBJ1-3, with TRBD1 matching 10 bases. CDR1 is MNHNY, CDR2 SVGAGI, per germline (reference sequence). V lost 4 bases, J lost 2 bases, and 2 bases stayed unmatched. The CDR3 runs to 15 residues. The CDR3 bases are TGTGCCAGCAGTTCCGGACAGGGGGCTGGAAACACCATATATTTT. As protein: CASSSGQGAGNTIYF.

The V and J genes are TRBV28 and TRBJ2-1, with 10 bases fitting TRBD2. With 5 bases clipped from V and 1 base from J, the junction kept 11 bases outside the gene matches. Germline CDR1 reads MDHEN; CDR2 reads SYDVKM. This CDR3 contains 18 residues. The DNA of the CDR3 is TGTGCCAGCAGTCCCCTGAGTGAAGCGGGAGGGTCCTACAATGAGCAGTTCTTC. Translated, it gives CASSPLSEAGGSYNEQFF.

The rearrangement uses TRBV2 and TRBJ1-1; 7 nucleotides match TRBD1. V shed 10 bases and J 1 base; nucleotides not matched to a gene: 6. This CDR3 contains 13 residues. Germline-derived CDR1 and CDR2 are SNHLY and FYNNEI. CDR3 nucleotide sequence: TGTGCCATCTCGACAGGGACGAACACTGAAGCTTTCTTT. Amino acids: CAISTGTNTEAFF.

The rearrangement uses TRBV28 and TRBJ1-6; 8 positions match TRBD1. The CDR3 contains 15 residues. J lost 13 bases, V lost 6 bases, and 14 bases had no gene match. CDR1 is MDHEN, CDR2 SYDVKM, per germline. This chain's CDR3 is CASRIQGAQISPLHF. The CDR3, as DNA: TGTGCCAGCAGGATCCAGGGGGCGCAGATATCGCCCCTCCACTTT.

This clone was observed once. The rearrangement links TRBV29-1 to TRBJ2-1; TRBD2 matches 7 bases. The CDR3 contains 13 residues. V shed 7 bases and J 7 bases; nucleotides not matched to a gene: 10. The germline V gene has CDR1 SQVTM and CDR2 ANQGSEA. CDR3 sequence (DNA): TGCAGCGCCCGACCGGGAGGAGGGAATGAGCAGTTCTTC. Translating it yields CSARPGGGNEQFF.

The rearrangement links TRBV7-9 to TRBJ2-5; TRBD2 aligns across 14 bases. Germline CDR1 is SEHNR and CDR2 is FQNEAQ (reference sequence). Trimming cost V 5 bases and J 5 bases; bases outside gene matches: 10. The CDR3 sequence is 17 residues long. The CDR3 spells CASSPQGLAGVRETQYF. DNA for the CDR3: TGTGCCAGCAGCCCACAGGGACTAGCGGGAGTAAGGGAGACCCAGTACTTC. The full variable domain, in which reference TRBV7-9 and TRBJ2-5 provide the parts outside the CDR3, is DTGVSQNPRHKITKRGQNVTFRCDPISEHNRLYWYRQTLGQGPEFLTYFQNEAQLEKSRLLSDRFSAERPKGSFSTLEIQRTEQGDSAMYLCASSPQGLAGVRETQYFGPGTRLLVL.

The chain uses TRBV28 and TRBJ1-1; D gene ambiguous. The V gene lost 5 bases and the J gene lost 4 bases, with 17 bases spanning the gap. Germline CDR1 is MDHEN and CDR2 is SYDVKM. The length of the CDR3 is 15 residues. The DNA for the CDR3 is TGTGCCAGCAGTCCCGCCGGGGTGGGAGGCACTGAAGCTTTCTTT. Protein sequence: CASSPAGVGGTEAFF. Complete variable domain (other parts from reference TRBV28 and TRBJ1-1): DVKVTQSSRYLVKRTGEKVFLECVQDMDHENMFWYRQDPGLGLRLIYFSYDVKMKEKGDIPEGYSVSREKKERFSLILESASTNQTSMYLCASSPAGVGGTEAFFGQGTRLTVV.

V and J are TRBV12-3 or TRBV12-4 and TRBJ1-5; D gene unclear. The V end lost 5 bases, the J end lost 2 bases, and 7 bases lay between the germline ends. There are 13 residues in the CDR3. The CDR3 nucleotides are TGTGCCAGCAGTGGTGCGGGCAATCAGCCCCAGCATTTT. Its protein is CASSGAGNQPQHF.

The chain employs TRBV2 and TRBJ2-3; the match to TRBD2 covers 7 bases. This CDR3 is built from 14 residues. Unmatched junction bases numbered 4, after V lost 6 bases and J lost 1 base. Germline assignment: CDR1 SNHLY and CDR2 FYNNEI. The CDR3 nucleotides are TGTGCCAGCAGCCCTAGCGGACGCACAGATACGCAGTATTTT. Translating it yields CASSPSGRTDTQYF.

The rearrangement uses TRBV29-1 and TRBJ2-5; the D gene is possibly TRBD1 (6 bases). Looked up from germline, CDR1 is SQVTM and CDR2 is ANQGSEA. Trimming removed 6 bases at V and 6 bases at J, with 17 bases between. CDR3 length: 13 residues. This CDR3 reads CSVQATGQKTQYF. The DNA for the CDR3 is TGCAGCGTCCAGGCGACAGGTCAAAAGACCCAGTACTTC.

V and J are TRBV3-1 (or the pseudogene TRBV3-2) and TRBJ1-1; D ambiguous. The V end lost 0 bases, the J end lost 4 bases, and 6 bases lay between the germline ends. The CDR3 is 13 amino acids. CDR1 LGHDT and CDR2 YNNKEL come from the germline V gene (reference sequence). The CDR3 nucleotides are TGTGCCAGCAGCCAAGAGACAACCACTGAAGCTTTCTTT. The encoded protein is CASSQETTTEAFF.

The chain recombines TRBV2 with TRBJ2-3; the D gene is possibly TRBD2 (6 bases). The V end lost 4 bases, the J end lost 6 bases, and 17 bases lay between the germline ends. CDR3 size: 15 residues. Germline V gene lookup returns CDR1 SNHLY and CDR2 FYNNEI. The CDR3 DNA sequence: TGTGCCAGCAGTGGGGTTAGCGGAAAGGGGGATACGCAGTATTTT. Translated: CASSGVSGKGDTQYF. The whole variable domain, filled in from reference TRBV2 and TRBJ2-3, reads EPEVTQTPSHQVTQMGQEVILRCVPISNHLYFYWYRQILGQKVEFLVSFYNNEISEKSEIFDDQFSVERPDGSNFTLKIRSTKLEDSAMYFCASSGVSGKGDTQYFGPGTRLTVL.

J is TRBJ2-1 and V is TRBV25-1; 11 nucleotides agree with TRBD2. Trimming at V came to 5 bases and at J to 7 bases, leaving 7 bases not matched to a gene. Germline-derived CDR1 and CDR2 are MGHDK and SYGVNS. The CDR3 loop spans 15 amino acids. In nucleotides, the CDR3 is TGTGCCAGCAGTCGGAATAGCGGGGGGGGGAATGAGCAGTTCTTC. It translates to CASSRNSGGGNEQFF.

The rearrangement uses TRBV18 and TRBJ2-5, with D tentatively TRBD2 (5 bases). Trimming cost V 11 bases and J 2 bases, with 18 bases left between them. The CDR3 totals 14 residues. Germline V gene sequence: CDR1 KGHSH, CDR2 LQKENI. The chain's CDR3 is CAAGVTRLQETQYF. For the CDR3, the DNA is TGTGCCGCCGGGGTGACCCGCCTGCAAGAGACCCAGTACTTC.

The CDR3 protein is CASSFPGHPTGELFF. DNA of the CDR3: TGTGCCAGCAGTTTCCCGGGACATCCCACCGGGGAGCTGTTTTTT. The chain recombines TRBV6-5 with TRBJ2-2; tentatively, D is TRBD1 (6 bases). Per the germline V gene, CDR1 is MNHEY and CDR2 is SVGAGI. The CDR3 runs to 15 residues. V was clipped by 4 bases and J by 4 bases, with 13 bases between them.

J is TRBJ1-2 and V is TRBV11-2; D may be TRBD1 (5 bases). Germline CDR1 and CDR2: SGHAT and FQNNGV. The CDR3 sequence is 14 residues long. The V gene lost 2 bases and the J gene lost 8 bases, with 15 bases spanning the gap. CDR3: CASSLNYDSGGYTF. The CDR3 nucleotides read TGTGCCAGCAGCTTAAATTATGACAGTGGGGGCTACACCTTC.

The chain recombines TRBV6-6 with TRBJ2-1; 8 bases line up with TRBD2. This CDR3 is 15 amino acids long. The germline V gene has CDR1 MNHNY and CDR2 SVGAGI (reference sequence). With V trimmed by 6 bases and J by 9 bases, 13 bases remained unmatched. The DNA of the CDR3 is TGTGCCAGCAGGCGGCTCAGCGGGAGTTACTTTGAGCAGTTCTTC. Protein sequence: CASRRLSGSYFEQFF.

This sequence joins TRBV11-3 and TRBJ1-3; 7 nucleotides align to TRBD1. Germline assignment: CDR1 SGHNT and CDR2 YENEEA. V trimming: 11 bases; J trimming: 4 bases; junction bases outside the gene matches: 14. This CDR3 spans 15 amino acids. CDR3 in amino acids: CASSETGLSGNTIYF. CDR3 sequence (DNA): TGTGCCTCGAGCGAGACAGGGCTTTCGGGAAACACCATATATTTT.

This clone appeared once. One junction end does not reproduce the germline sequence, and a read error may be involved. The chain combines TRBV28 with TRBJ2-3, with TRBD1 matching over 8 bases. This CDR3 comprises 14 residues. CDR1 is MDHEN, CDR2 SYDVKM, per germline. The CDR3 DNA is TGTGCCAGCAGTTTAACTCCAGGGGGCATCAAGCTTGATTTT. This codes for CASSLTPGGIKLDF.

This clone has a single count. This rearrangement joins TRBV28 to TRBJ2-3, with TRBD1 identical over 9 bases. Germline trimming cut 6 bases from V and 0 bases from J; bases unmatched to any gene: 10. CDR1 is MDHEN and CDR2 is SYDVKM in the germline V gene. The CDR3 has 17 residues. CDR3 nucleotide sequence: TGTGCCAGCAGCCTGCCATGGGACAGGGCTAGCACAGATACGCAGTATTTT. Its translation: CASSLPWDRASTDTQYF.